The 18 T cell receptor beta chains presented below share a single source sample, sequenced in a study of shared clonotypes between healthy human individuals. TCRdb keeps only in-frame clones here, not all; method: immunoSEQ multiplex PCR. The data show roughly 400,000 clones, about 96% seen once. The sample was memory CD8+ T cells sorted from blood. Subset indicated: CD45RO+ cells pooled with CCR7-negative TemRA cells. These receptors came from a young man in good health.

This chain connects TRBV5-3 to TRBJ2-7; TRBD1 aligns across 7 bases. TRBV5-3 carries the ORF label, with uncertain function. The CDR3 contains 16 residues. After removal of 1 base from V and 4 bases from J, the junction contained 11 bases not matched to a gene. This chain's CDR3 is CARSLNVPGQLYEQYF. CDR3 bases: TGTGCCAGAAGCTTGAATGTCCCGGGACAGTTGTACGAGCAGTACTTC.

Written as DNA, the CDR3 is TGTGCCAGCAGCCAGGGGACGGGCGGGGAGCTGTTTTTT. It is translated as CASSQGTGGELFF. The genes are TRBV7-3 and TRBJ2-2; D might be TRBD1 (6 bases). Germline CDR1 and CDR2: SGHTA and FQGTGA. Trimming cost V 5 bases and J 7 bases, with 11 bases left between them. CDR3 size: 13 residues. The full variable domain, in which reference TRBV7-3 and TRBJ2-2 provide the parts outside the CDR3, is GAGVSQTPSNKVTEKGKYVELRCDPISGHTALYWYRQSLGQGPEFLIYFQGTGAADDSGLPNDRFFAVRPEGSVSTLKIQRTERGDSAVYLCASSQGTGGELFFGEGSRLTVL.

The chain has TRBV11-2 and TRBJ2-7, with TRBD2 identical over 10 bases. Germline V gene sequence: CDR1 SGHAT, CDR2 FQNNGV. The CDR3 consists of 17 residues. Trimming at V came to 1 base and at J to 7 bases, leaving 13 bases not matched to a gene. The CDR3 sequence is CASSLVPSGRVGDEQYF. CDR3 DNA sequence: TGTGCCAGCAGCTTAGTCCCGAGCGGGAGGGTAGGGGATGAGCAGTACTTC.

In nucleotides, the CDR3 is TGCGCCAGCAGCTTGGGACGGCCCACAGATACGCAGTATTTT. Translated, it gives CASSLGRPTDTQYF. V gene TRBV5-1 combines with J gene TRBJ2-3; D remains ambiguous. The germline CDR1 and CDR2 sequences are SGHRS and YFSETQ. CDR3 length equals 14 residues. The V gene lost 0 bases and the J gene lost 2 bases, with 7 bases spanning the gap.

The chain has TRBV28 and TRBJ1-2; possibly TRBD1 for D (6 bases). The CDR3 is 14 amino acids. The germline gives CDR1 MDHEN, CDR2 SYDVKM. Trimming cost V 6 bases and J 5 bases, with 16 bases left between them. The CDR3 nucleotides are TGTGCCAGCAGATCCTCGGGGGGCCGGTATGGCTACACCTTC. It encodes CASRSSGGRYGYTF.

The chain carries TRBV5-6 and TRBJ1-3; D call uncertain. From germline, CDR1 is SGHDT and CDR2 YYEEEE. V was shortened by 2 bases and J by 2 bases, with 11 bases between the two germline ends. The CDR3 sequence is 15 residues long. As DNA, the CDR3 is TGTGCCAGCAGCTTCATGGGTGCCGCTGGAAACACCATATATTTT. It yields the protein CASSFMGAAGNTIYF.

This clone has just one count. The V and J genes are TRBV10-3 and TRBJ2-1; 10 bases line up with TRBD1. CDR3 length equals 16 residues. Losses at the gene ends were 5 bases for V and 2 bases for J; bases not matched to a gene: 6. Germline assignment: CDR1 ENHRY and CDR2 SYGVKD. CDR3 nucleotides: TGTGCCATCAGTAGCGAAGGACAGGGGGCCTACAATGAGCAGTTCTTC. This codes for CAISSEGQGAYNEQFF.

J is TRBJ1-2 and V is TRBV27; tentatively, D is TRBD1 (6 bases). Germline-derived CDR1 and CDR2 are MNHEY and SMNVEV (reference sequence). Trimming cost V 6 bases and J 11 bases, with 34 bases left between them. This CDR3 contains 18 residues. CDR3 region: CASSDIRPPGQPSVWYTF. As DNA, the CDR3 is TGTGCCAGCAGCGATATCCGCCCCCCCGGACAGCCCTCCGTGTGGTACACCTTC.

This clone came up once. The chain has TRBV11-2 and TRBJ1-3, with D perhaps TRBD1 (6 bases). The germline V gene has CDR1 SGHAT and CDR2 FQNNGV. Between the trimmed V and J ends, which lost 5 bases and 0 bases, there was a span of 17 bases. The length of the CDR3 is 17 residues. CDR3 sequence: CASSGWTATRSGNTIYF. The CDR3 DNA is TGTGCCAGCAGCGGCTGGACAGCAACGCGCTCTGGAAACACCATATATTTT.

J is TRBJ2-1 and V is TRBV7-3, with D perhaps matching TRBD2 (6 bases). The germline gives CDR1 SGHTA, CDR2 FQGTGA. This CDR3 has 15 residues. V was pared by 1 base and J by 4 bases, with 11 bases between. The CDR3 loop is CASSLMGGAYNEQFF. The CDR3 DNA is TGTGCCAGCAGCTTAATGGGGGGAGCTTACAATGAGCAGTTCTTC.

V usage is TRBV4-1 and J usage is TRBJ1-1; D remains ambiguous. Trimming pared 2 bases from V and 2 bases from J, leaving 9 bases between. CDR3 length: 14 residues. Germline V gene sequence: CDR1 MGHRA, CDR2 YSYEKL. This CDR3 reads CASSQTSANTEAFF. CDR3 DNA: TGCGCCAGCAGCCAAACGTCCGCAAACACTGAAGCTTTCTTT.

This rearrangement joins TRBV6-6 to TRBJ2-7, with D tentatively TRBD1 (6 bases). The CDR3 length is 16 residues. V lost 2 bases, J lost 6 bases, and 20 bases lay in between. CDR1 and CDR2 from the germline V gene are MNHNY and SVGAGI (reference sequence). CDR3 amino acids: CASSYPQGLGPGEQYF. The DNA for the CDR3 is TGTGCCAGCAGTTACCCCCAGGGGCTAGGCCCCGGCGAGCAGTACTTC.

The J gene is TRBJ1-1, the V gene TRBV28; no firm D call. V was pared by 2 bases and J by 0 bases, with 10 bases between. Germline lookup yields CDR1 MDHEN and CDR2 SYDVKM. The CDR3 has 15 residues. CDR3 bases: TGTGCCAGCAGTTTAAGGCGGCAGATGAACACTGAAGCTTTCTTT. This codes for CASSLRRQMNTEAFF.

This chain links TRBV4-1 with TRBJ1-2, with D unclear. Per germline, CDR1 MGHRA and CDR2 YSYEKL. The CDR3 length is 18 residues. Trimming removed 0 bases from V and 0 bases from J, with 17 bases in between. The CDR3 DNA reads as TGCGCCAGCAGCCAAGAGGCTATGAGACCAATCACTAACTATGGCTACACCTTC. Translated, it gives CASSQEAMRPITNYGYTF.

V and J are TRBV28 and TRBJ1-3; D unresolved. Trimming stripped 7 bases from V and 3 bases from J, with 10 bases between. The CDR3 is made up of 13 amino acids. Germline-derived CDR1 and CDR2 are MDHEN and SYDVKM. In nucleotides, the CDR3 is TGTGCCAGCAATTCGGCCGGTGGAAACACCATATATTTT. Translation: CASNSAGGNTIYF.

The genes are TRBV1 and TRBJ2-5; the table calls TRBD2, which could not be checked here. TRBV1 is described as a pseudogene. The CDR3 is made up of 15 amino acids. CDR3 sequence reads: CTSSQEAAPQETQYF. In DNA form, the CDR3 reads TGCACCAGCAGCCAAGAGGCAGCGCCCCAAGAGACCCAGTACTTC.

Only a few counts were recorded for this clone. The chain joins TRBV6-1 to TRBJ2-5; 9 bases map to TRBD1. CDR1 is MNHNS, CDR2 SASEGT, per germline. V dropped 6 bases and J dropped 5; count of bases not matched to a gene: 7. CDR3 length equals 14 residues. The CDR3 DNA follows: TGTGCCAGCAGGGACCACAGGGGGCGGGAGACCCAGTACTTC. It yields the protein CASRDHRGRETQYF.

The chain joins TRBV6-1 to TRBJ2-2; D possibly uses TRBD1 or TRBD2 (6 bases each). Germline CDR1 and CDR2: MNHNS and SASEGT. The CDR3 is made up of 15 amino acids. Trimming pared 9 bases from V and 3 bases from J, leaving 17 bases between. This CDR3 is CASLWGASDTGELFF. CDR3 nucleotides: TGTGCCAGTCTCTGGGGGGCTTCGGACACCGGGGAGCTGTTTTTT.